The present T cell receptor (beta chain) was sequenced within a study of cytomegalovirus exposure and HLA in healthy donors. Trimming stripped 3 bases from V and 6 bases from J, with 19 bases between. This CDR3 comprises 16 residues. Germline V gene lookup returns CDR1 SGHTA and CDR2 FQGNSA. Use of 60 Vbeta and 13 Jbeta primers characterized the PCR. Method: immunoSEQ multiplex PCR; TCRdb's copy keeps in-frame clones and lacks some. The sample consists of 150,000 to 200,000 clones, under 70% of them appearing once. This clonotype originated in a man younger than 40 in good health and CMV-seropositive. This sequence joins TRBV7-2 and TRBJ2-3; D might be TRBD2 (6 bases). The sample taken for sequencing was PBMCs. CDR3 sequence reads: CASSLGLAGPWDTQYF. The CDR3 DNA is TGTGCCAGCAGCTTGGGGTTGGCGGGGCCGTGGGATACGCAGTATTTT.